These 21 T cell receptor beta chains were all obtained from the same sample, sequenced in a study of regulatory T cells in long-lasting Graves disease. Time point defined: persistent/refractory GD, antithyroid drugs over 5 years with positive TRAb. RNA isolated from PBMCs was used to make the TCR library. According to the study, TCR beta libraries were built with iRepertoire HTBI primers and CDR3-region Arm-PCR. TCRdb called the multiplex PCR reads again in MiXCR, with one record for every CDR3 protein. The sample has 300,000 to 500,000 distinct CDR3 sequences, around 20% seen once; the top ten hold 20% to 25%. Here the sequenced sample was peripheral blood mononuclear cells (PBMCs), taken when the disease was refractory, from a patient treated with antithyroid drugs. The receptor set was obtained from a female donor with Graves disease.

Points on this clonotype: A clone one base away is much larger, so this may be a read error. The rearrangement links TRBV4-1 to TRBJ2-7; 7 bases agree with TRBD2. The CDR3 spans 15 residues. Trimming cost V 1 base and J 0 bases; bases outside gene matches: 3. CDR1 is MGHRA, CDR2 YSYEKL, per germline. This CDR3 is CASSQAGGSSYEQYF. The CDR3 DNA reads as TGCGCCAGCAGCCAAGCTGGCGGGAGCTCCTACGAGCAGTACTTC.

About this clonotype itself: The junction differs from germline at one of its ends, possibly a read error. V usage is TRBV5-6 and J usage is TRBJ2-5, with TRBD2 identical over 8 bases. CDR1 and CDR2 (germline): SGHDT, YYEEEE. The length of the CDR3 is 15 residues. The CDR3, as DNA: TGTGCCAGCAGCCAGAACCTAGCGGGCGTTACCTTCGAGTTCTTC. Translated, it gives CASSQNLAGVTFEFF. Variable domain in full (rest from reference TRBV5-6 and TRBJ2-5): DAGVTQSPTHLIKTRGQQVTLRCSPKSGHDTVSWYQQALGQGPQFIFQYYEEEERQRGNFPDRFSGHQFPNYSSELNVNALLLGDSALYLCASSQNLAGVTFEFFGPGTRLLVL.

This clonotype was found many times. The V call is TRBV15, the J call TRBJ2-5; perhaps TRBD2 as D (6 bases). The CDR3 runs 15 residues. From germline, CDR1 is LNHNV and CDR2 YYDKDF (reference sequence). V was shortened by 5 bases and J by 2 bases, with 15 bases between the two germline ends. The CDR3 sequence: CATSLTLAGQETQYF. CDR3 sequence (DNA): TGTGCCACCAGCCTCACCCTGGCGGGACAAGAGACCCAGTACTTC. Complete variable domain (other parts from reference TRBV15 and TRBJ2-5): DAMVIQNPRYQVTQFGKPVTLSCSQTLNHNVMYWYQQKSSQAPKLLFHYYDKDFNNEADTPDNFQSRRPNTSFCFLDIRSPGLGDTAMYLCATSLTLAGQETQYFGPGTRLLVL.

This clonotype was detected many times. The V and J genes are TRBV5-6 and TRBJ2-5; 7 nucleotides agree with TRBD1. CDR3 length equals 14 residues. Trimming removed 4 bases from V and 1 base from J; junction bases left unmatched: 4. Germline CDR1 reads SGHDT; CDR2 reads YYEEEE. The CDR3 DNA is TGTGCCAGCAGCATGGGACAGATCCAAGAGACCCAGTACTTC. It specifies CASSMGQIQETQYF.

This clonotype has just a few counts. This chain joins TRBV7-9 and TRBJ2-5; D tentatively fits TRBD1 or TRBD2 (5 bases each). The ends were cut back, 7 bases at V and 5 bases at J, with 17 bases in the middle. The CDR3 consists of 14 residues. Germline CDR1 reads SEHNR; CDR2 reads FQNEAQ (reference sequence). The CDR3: CASTRDLTGETQYF. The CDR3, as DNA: TGTGCCAGCACCCGGGACCTCACTGGGGAGACCCAGTACTTC. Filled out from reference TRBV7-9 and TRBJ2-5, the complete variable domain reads DTGVSQNPRHKITKRGQNVTFRCDPISEHNRLYWYRQTLGQGPEFLTYFQNEAQLEKSRLLSDRFSAERPKGSFSTLEIQRTEQGDSAMYLCASTRDLTGETQYFGPGTRLLVL.

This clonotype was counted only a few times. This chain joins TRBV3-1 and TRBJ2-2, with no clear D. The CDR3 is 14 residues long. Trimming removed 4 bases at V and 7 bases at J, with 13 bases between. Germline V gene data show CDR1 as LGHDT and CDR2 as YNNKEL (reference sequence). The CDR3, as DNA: TGTGCCAGCAGCCCCAATCGGATTGGCGGGGAGCTGTTTTTT. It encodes CASSPNRIGGELFF.

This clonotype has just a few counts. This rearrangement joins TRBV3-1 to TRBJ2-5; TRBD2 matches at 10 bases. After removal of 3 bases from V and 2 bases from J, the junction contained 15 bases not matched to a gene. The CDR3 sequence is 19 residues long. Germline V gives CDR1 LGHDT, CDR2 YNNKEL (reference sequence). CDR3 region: CASSQAFRQAGGLQETQYF. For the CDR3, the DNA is TGTGCCAGCAGCCAGGCATTCCGTCAAGCGGGAGGGCTTCAAGAGACCCAGTACTTC.

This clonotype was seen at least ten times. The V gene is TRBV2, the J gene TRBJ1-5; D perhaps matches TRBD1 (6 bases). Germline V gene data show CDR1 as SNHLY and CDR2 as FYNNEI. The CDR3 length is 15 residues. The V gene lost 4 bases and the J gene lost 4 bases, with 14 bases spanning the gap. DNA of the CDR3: TGTGCCAGCAGTGCCGCCACAGGGAATAATCAGCCCCAGCATTTT. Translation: CASSAATGNNQPQHF. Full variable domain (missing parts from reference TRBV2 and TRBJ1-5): EPEVTQTPSHQVTQMGQEVILRCVPISNHLYFYWYRQILGQKVEFLVSFYNNEISEKSEIFDDQFSVERPDGSNFTLKIRSTKLEDSAMYFCASSAATGNNQPQHFGDGTRLSIL.

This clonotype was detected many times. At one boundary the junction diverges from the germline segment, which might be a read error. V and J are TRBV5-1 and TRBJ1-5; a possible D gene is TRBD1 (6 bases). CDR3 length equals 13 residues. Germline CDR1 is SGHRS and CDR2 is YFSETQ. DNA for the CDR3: TGTGCCAGCAGCCTTGCAGGGGATCAGCCCCAGCATTTT. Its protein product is CASSLAGDQPQHF.

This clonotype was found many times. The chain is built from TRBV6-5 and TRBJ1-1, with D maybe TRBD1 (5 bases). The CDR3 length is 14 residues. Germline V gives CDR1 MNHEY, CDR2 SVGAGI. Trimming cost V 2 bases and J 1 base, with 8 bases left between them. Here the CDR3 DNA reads TGTGCCAGCAGTTACATGGGACGGAACACTGAAGCTTTCTTT. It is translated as CASSYMGRNTEAFF.

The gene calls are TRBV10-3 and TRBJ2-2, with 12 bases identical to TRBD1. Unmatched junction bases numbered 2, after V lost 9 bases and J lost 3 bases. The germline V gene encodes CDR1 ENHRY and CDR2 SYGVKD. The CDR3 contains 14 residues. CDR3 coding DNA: TGTGCCATTGGGACAGGGGGCGACACCGGGGAGCTGTTTTTT. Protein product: CAIGTGGDTGELFF.

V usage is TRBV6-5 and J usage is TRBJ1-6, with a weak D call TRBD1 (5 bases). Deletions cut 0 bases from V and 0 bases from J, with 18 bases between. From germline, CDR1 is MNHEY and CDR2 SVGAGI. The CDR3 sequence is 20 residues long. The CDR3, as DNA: TGTGCCAGCAGTTACTCGACTAGTCCGGGGGGAAGCTCCTATAATTCACCCCTCCACTTT. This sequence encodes CASSYSTSPGGSSYNSPLHF.

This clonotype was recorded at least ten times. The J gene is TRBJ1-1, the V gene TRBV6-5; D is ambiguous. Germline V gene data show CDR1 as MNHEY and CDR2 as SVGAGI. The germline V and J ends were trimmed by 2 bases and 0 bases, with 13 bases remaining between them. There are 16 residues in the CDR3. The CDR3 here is CASSYDLHRVNTEAFF. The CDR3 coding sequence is TGTGCCAGCAGTTACGACCTACACCGGGTGAACACTGAAGCTTTCTTT.

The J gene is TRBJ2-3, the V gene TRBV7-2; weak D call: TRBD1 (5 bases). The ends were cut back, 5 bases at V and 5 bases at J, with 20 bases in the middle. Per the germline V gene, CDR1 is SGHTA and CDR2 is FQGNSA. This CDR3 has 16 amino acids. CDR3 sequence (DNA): TGTGCCAGCAGCCCAGAAGGGGTAGGGGTCAGAGATACGCAGTATTTT. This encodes CASSPEGVGVRDTQYF.

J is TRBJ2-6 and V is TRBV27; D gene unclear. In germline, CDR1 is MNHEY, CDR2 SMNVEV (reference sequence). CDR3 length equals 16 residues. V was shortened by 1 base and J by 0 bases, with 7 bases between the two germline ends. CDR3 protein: CASSLYEDSGANVLTF. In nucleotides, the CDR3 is TGTGCCAGCAGTTTATATGAGGACTCTGGGGCCAACGTCCTGACTTTC.

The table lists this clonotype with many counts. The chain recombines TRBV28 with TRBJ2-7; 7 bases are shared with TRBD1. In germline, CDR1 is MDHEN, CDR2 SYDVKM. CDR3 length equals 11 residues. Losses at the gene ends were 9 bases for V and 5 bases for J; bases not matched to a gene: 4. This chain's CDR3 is CASRGTDEQYF. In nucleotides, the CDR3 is TGTGCCAGTCGAGGGACAGACGAGCAGTACTTC.

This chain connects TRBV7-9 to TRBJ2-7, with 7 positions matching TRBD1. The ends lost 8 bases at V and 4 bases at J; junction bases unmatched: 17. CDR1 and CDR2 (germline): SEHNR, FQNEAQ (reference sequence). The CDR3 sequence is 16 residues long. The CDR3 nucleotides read TGTGCCAGCGGGACAGCCGTAGGCCCAGCGGTTTACGAGCAGTACTTC. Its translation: CASGTAVGPAVYEQYF.

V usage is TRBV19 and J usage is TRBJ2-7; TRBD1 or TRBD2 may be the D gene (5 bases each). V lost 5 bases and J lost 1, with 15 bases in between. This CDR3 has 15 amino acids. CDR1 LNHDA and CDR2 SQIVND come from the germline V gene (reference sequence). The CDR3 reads CASSGYGTDSYEQYF. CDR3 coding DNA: TGTGCCAGTAGTGGATACGGGACGGATTCCTACGAGCAGTACTTC.

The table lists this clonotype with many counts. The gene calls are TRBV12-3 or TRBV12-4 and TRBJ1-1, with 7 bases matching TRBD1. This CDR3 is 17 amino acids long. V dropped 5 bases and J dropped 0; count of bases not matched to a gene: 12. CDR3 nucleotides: TGTGCCAGCAGTACCCCGAATACAGGGGTATTGAACACTGAAGCTTTCTTT. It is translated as CASSTPNTGVLNTEAFF.

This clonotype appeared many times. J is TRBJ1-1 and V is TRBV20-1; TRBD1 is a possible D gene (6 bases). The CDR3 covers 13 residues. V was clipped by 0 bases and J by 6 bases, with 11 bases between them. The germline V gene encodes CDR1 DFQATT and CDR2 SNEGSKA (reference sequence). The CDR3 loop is CSARDGGAAEAFF. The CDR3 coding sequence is TGCAGTGCTAGAGATGGGGGGGCGGCTGAAGCTTTCTTT.

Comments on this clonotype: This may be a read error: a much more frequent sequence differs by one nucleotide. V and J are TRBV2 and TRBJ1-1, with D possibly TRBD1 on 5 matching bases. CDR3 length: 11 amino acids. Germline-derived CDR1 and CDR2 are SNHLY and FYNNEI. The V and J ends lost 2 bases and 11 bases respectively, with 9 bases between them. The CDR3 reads CASSERGAAFF. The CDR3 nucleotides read TGTGCCAGCAGTGAAAGGGGAGCGGCTTTCTTT.